This record concerns one TCR beta chain sequence. The sample belongs to a study of blood T cell repertoires in COVID-19. About the study: Acute and convalescent COVID-19 specimens originated in the United States, Italy and Spain. T cells, B-cell-depleted T cells, or PBMCs provided the cDNA or gDNA that served as material.

Per the original methods: From reference gene primer amplification, estimates of nucleated cell counts were derived. Measured with immunoSEQ multiplex PCR; TCRdb has only the in-frame clones, and not every one. V and J calls and clone size follow that table, whereas D and trimming were derived from the DNA. The profile shows approximately 55,000 clones, around 86% of them singletons. Germline values: CDR1 LNHNV, CDR2 YYDKDF (reference sequence). Trimming stripped 0 bases from V and 1 base from J, with 9 bases between. This CDR3 contains 16 residues. This TCR came from a man aged 50-60 years with active COVID-19. The gene calls are TRBV15 and TRBJ2-2; tentative D call: TRBD1 (5 bases). Source material: peripheral blood. CDR3 loop: CATSREAGWNTGELFF. Written as DNA, the CDR3 is TGTGCCACCAGCAGAGAGGCAGGGTGGAACACCGGGGAGCTGTTTTTT.